A single sample gave rise to the 8 T cell receptor beta chains below, sequenced in a study of post-analysis software for immune sequencing data. Unique molecular identifiers were present in the TCR beta cDNA libraries. One entry per CDR3 protein, called by TCRdb with MiXCR from the PCR reads. Of 150,000 to 200,000 distinct CDR3 sequences in the sample, around 36% are singletons; the top ten hold 28%. The material sequenced was blood, taken after autologous hematopoietic stem cell transplantation. The receptors were sampled from a girl between 10 and 17 years old with multiple sclerosis.

The table lists this clonotype with many counts. The V gene is TRBV29-1, the J gene TRBJ2-1; possible D gene TRBD1, 6 bases. V lost 0 bases, J lost 2 bases, and 11 bases lay in between. Germline V gene lookup returns CDR1 SQVTM and CDR2 ANQGSEA. The CDR3 extends over 15 amino acids. The CDR3 DNA follows: TGCAGCGTTGAAGAGGACAGTCGAACCTACAATGAGCAGTTCTTC. Its protein product is CSVEEDSRTYNEQFF.

As regards this clonotype: Mismatch with germline at one junction end may stem from a read error. This rearrangement joins TRBV7-9 to TRBJ2-7; D is ambiguous. Germline V gene data show CDR1 as SEHNR and CDR2 as FQNEAQ (reference sequence). CDR3 length: 14 amino acids. CDR3 DNA sequence: TGTGCCGGCAGCTTAGATGGTGGCTCCTACGAGCAGTACTTC. Translation: CAGSLDGGSYEQYF.

In its sample, this clonotype was seen many times. The chain recombines TRBV5-4 with TRBJ2-5, with D uncertain. The CDR3 covers 14 residues. From germline, CDR1 is SGHNT and CDR2 YYREEE (reference sequence). The ends were cut back, 0 bases at V and 2 bases at J, with 8 bases in the middle. The CDR3 here is CASSLGPEQETQYF. The DNA for the CDR3 is TGTGCCAGCAGCTTGGGACCTGAACAAGAGACCCAGTACTTC. The entire variable domain, with the rest obtained from reference TRBV5-4 and TRBJ2-5, is as follows: ETGVTQSPTHLIKTRGQQVTLRCSSQSGHNTVSWYQQALGQGPQFIFQYYREEENGRGNFPPRFSGLQFPNYSSELNVNALELDDSALYLCASSLGPEQETQYFGPGTRLLVL.

V gene TRBV9 combines with J gene TRBJ2-5; 11 bases align to TRBD2. Germline V gene data show CDR1 as SGDLS and CDR2 as YYNGEE. J was trimmed by 5 bases and V by 0 bases; bases with no gene match: 6. The CDR3 sequence is 16 residues long. The CDR3 DNA is TGTGCCAGCAGCGTAGGAACTAGCGGGAGATCTGAGACCCAGTACTTC. Translated: CASSVGTSGRSETQYF. Variable domain in full (rest from reference TRBV9 and TRBJ2-5): DSGVTQTPKHLITATGQRVTLRCSPRSGDLSVYWYQQSLDQGLQFLIQYYNGEERAKGNILERFSAQQFPDLHSELNLSSLELGDSALYFCASSVGTSGRSETQYFGPGTRLLVL.

The V call is TRBV27, the J call TRBJ2-3; D is unresolved. Per germline, CDR1 MNHEY and CDR2 SMNVEV (reference sequence). This CDR3 has 14 residues. The germline V and J ends were trimmed by 6 bases and 2 bases, with 12 bases remaining between them. The CDR3 DNA is TGTGCCAGCAGATACGGGTTCCCCACAGATACGCAGTATTTT. Its translation: CASRYGFPTDTQYF.

V and J are TRBV10-3 and TRBJ2-1, with D possibly TRBD1 on 6 matching bases. The CDR3 runs 14 residues. Trimming took 8 bases from V and 4 from J, leaving 15 bases between them. The germline gives CDR1 ENHRY, CDR2 SYGVKD. CDR3 DNA: TGTGCCATCGGTGCACAGGGAGCTTACAATGAGCAGTTCTTC. Translating gives CAIGAQGAYNEQFF.

This clonotype was observed a single time. The V and J genes are TRBV5-1 and TRBJ2-5; D perhaps matches TRBD2 (7 bases). Trimming took off 3 bases at V and 4 bases at J, with 13 bases between the two ends. The CDR3 is 14 residues long. Germline CDR1 is SGHRS and CDR2 is YFSETQ. Here the CDR3 reads CASSWVGGRETQYF. CDR3 DNA: TGCGCCAGCAGCTGGGTGGGGGGGCGAGAGACCCAGTACTTC.

This clonotype showed up many times. V gene TRBV4-3 combines with J gene TRBJ2-7, with 10 bases identical to TRBD1. The germline V gene has CDR1 LGHNA and CDR2 YSLEER. The CDR3 loop spans 14 amino acids. V was pared by 1 base and J by 4 bases, with 1 base of the junction left unmatched. The CDR3 DNA follows: TGCGCCAGCAGCCAAGGGGGACAGGGGTACGAGCAGTACTTC. Residues: CASSQGGQGYEQYF.